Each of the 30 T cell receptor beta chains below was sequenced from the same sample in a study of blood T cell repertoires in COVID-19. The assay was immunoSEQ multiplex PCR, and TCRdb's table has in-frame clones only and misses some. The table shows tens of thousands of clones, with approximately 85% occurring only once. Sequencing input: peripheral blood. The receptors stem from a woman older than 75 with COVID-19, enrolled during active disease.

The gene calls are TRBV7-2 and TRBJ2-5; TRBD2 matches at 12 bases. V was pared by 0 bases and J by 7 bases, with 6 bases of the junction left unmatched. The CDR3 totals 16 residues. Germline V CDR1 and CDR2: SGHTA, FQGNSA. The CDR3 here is CASSLAGLAGPPTQYF. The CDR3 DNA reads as TGTGCCAGCAGCTTAGCAGGACTAGCGGGGCCCCCGACCCAGTACTTC.

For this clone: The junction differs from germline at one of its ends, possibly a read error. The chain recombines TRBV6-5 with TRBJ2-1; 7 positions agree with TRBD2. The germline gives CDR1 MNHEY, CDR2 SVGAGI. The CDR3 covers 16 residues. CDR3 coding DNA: TGTGCCAGCAGTTACTCGAATGGGAGGGCCTTTTCATCTTCGATCTTC. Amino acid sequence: CASSYSNGRAFSSSIF.

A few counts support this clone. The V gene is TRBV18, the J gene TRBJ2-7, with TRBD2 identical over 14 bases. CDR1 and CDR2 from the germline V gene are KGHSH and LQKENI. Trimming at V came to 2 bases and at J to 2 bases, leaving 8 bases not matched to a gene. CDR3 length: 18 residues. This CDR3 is CASSPMGLAGVGAYEQYF. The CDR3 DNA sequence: TGTGCCAGCTCACCAATGGGACTAGCGGGAGTAGGCGCCTACGAGCAGTACTTC.

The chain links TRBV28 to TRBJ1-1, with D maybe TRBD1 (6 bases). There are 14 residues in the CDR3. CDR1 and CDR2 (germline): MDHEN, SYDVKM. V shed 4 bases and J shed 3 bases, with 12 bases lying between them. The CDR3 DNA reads TGTGCCAGCAGTTCCCCAGGGGCATACACTGAAGCTTTCTTT. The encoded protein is CASSSPGAYTEAFF.

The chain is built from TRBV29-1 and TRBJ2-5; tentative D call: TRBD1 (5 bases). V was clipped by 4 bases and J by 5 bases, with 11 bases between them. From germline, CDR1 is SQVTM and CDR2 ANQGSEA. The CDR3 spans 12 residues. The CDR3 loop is CSVGAGWETQYF. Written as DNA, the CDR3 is TGCAGCGTTGGTGCAGGGTGGGAGACCCAGTACTTC.

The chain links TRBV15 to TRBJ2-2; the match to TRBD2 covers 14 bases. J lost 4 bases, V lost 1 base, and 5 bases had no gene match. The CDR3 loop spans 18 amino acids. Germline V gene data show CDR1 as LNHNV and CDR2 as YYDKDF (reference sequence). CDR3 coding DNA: TGTGCCACCAGCAGAGGGGGACTAGCGGGAGTAGGCACCGGGGAGCTGTTTTTT. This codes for CATSRGGLAGVGTGELFF.

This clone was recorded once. The CDR3 sequence: CASSERNSNQPQHF. The CDR3 DNA is TGTGCCAGCAGTGAGAGAAATAGCAATCAGCCCCAGCATTTT. The genes are TRBV6-1 and TRBJ1-5; unclear D gene. Germline loops: CDR1 MNHNS, CDR2 SASEGT. V lost 3 bases and J 0 bases, leaving 6 bases between the germline ends. This CDR3 spans 14 amino acids.

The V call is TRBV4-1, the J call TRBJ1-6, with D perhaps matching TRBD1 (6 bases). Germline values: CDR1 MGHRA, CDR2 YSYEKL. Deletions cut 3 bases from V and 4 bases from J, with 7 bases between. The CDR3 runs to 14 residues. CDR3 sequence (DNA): TGCGCCAGCAGCCAGGACAGATATAATTCACCCCTCCACTTT. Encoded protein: CASSQDRYNSPLHF.

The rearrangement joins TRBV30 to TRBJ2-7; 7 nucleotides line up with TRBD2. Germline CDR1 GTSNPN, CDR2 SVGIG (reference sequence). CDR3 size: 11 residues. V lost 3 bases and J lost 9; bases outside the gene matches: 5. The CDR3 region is CAWSRGSLQYF. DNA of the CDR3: TGTGCCTGGAGCCGCGGGAGTCTGCAGTACTTC.

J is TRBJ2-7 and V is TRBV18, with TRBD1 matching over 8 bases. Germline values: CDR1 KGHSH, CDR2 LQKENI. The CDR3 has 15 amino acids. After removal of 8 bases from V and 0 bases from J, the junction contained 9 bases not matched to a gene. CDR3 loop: CASNLAGGLSYEQYF. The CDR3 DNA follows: TGTGCCAGCAATTTGGCAGGGGGCCTCTCCTACGAGCAGTACTTC. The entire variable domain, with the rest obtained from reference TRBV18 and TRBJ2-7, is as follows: NAGVMQNPRHLVRRRGQEARLRCSPMKGHSHVYWYRQLPEEGLKFMVYLQKENIIDESGMPKERFSAEFPKEGPSILRIQQVVRGDSAAYFCASNLAGGLSYEQYFGPGTRLTVT.

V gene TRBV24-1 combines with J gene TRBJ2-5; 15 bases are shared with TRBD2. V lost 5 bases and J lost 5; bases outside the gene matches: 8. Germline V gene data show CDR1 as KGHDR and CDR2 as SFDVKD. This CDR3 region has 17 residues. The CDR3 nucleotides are TGTGCCACCAGTGGCCCCGGGACTAGCGGGGGGCCCGAGACCCAGTACTTC. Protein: CATSGPGTSGGPETQYF.

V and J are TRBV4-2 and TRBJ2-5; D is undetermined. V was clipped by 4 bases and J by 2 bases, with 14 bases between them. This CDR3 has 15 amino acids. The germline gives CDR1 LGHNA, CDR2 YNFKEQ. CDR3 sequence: CASSPRGYVQETQYF. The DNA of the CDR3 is TGTGCCAGCAGCCCCCGCGGATACGTTCAAGAGACCCAGTACTTC.

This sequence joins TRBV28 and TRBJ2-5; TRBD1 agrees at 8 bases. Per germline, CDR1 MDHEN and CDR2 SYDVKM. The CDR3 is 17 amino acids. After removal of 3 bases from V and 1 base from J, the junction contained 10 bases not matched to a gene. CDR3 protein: CASSFLPTDRGQETQYF. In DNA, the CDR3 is TGTGCCAGCAGTTTTCTTCCCACCGACAGGGGCCAAGAGACCCAGTACTTC. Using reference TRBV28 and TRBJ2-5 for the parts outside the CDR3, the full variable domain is DVKVTQSSRYLVKRTGEKVFLECVQDMDHENMFWYRQDPGLGLRLIYFSYDVKMKEKGDIPEGYSVSREKKERFSLILESASTNQTSMYLCASSFLPTDRGQETQYFGPGTRLLVL.

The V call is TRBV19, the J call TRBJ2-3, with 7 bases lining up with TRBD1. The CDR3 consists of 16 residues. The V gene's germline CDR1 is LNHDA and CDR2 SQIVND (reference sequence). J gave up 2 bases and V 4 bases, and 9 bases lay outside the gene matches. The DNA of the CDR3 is TGTGCCAGTAGTACTCACGGGACAGCCGTCACAGATACGCAGTATTTT. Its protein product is CASSTHGTAVTDTQYF.

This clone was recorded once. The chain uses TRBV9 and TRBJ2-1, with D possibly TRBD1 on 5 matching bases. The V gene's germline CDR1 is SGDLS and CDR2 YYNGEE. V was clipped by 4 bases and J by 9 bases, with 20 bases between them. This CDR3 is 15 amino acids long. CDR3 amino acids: CASSPPRGTLSEQFF. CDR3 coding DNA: TGTGCCAGCAGCCCGCCTAGGGGTACTCTATCTGAGCAGTTCTTC.

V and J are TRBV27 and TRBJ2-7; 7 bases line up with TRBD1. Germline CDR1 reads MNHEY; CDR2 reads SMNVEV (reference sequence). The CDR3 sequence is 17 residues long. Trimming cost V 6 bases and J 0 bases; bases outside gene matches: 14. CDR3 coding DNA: TGTGCCAGCAGCCCCGTCATGACAGGGCAAAGCTCCTACGAGCAGTACTTC. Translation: CASSPVMTGQSSYEQYF.

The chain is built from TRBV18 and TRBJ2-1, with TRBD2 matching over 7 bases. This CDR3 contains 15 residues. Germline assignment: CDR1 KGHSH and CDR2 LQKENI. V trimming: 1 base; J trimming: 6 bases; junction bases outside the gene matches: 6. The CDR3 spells CASSPLAGDTNEQFF. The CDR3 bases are TGTGCCAGCTCACCACTCGCGGGAGACACCAATGAGCAGTTCTTC.

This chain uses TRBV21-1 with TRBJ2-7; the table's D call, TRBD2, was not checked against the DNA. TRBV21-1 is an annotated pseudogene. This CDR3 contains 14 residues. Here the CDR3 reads CASSPGSALHEQYF. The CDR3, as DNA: TGTGCCAGCAGCCCCGGGTCGGCCCTCCACGAGCAGTACTTC.

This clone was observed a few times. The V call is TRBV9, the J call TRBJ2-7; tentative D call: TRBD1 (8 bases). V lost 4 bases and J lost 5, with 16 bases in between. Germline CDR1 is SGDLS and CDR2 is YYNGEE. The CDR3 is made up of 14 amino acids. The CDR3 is CASSSRTGTNEQYF. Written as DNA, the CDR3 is TGTGCCAGCAGCTCTCGGACAGGGACTAACGAGCAGTACTTC.

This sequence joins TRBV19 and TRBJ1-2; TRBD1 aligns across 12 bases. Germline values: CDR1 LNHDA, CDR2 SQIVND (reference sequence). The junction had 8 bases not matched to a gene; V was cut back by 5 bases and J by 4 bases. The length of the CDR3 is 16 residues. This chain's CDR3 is CASSQLPGQGAYGYTF. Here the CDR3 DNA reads TGTGCCAGTAGTCAGCTACCGGGACAGGGGGCCTATGGCTACACCTTC.

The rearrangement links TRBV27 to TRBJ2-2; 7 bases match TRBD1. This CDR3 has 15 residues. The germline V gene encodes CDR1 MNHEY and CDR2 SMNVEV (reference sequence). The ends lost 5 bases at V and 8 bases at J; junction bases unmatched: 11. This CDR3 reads CASSRDRVPLGELFF. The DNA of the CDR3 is TGTGCCAGCAGTCGAGACAGGGTCCCCCTTGGGGAGCTGTTTTTT.

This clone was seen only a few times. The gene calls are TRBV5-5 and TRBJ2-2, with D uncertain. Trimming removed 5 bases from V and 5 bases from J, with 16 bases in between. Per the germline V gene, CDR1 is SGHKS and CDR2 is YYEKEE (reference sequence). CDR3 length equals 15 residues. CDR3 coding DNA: TGTGCCAGCAGTCCCTCAACAGAGATTACCGGGGAGCTGTTTTTT. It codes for CASSPSTEITGELFF.

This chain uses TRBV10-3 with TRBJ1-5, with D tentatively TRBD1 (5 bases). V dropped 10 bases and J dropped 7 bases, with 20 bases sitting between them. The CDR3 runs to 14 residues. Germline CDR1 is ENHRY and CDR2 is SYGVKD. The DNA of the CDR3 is TGTGCCACTGGTTTGGGAGGGGATAAGCAGCCCCAGCATTTT. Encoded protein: CATGLGGDKQPQHF.

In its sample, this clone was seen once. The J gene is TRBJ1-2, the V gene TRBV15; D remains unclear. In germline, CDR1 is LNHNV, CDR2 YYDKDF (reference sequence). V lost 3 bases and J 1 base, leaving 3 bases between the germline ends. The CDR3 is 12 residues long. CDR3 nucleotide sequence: TGTGCCACCAGCAGCCGTAACTATGGCTACACCTTC. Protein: CATSSRNYGYTF.

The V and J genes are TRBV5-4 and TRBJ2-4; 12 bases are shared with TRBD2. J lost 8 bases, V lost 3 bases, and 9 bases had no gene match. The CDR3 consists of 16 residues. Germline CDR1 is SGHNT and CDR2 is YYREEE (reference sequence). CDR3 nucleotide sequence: TGTGCCAGCAGCTGGACTAGCGGGACTGGGGGGGACATTCAGTACTTC. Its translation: CASSWTSGTGGDIQYF.

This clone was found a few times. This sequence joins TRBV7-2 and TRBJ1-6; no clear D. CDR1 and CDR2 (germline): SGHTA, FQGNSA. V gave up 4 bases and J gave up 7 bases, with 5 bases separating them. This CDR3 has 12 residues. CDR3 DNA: TGTGCCAGCAGCTCACTAAATTCACCCCTCCACTTT. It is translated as CASSSLNSPLHF.

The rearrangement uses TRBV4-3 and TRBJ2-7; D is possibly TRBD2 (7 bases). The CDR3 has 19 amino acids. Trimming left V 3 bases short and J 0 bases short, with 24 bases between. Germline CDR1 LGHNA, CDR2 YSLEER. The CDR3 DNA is TGCGCCAGCAGCCATCCCCCTTCCGCGGGGGCCGCGTTCTCCTACGAGCAGTACTTC. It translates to CASSHPPSAGAAFSYEQYF.

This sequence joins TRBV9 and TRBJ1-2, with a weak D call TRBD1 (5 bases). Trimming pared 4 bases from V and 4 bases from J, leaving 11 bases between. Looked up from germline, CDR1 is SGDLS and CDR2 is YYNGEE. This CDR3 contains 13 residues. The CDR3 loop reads CASSKGLPYGYTF. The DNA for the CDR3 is TGTGCCAGCAGCAAGGGACTCCCCTATGGCTACACCTTC.

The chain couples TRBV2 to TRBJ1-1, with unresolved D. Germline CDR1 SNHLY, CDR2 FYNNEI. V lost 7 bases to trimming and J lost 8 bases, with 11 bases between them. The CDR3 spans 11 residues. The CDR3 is CASTRVEEAFF. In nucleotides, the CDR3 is TGTGCCAGCACGCGGGTTGAAGAAGCTTTCTTT.

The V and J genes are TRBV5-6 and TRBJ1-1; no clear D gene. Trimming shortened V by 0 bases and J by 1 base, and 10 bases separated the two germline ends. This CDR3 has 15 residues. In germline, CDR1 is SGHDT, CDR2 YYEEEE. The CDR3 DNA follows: TGTGCCAGCAGCTTGGCCCTAGTCGAGAACACTGAAGCTTTCTTT. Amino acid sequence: CASSLALVENTEAFF.